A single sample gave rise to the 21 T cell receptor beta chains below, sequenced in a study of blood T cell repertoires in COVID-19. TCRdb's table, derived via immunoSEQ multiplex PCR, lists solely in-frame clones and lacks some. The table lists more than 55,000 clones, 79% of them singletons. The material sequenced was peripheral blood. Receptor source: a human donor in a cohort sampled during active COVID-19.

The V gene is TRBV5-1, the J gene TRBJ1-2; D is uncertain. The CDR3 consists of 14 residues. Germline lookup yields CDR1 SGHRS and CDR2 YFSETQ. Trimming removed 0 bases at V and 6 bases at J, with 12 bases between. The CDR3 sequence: CASSLAPNRDGYTF. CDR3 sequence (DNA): TGCGCCAGCAGCTTGGCTCCTAACCGGGATGGCTACACCTTC.

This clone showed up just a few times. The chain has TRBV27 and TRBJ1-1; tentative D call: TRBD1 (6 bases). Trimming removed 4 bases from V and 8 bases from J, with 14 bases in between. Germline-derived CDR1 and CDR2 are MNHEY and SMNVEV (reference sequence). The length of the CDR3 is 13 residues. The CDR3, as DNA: TGTGCCAGCAGTTCATCCGGGACACCCGAAGCTTTCTTT. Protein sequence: CASSSSGTPEAFF.

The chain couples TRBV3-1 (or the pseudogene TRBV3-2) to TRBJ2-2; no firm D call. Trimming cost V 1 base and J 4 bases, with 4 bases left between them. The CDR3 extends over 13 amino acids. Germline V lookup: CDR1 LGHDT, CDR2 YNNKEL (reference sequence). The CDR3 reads CASSQAPTGELFF. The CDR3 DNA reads TGTGCCAGCAGCCAAGCTCCCACCGGGGAGCTGTTTTTT.

CDR3 protein: CASSFAYEQYF. CDR3 DNA sequence: TGTGCCAGCAGCTTCGCCTACGAGCAGTACTTC. J is TRBJ2-7 and V is TRBV5-6; D is unresolved. Germline CDR1 and CDR2: SGHDT and YYEEEE. The CDR3 extends over 11 amino acids. Trimming pared 2 bases from V and 2 bases from J, leaving 2 bases between.

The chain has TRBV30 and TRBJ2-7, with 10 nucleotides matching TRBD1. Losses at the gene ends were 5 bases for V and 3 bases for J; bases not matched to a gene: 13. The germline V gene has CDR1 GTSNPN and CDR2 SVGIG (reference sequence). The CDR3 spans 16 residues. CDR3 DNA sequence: TGTGCCTGGGGAGGATTCCGGGACAGGGGTCACTACGAGCAGTACTTC. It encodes CAWGGFRDRGHYEQYF. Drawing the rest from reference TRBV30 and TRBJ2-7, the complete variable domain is SQTIHQWPATLVQPVGSPLSLECTVEGTSNPNLYWYRQAAGRGLQLLFYSVGIGQISSEVPQNLSASRPQDRQFILSSKKLLLSDSGFYLCAWGGFRDRGHYEQYFGPGTRLTVT.

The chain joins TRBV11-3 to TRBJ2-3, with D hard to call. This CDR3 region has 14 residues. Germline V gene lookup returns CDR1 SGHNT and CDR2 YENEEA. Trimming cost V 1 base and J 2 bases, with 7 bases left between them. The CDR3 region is CASSLGVSTDTQYF. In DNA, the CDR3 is TGTGCCAGCAGCTTAGGAGTTTCCACAGATACGCAGTATTTT.

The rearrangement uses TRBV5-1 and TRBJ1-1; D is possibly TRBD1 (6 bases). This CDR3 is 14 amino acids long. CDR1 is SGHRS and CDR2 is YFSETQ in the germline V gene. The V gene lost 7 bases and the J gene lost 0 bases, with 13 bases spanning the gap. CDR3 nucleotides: TGCGCCAGCGGCGGGGGCCTCATGAACACTGAAGCTTTCTTT. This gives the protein CASGGGLMNTEAFF. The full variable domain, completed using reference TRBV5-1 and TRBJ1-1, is KAGVTQTPRYLIKTRGQQVTLSCSPISGHRSVSWYQQTPGQGLQFLFEYFSETQRNKGNFPGRFSGRQFSNSRSEMNVSTLELGDSALYLCASGGGLMNTEAFFGQGTRLTVV.

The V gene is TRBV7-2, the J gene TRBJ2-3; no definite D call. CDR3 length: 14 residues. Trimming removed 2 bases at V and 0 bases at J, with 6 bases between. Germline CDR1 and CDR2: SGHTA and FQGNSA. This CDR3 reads CASSLLQSTDTQYF. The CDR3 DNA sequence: TGTGCCAGCAGCTTACTCCAGAGCACAGATACGCAGTATTTT.

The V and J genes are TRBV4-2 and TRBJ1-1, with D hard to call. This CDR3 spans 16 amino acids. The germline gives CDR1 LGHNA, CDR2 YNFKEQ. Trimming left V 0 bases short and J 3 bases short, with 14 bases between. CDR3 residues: CASSQDTVAAHTEAFF. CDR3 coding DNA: TGTGCCAGCAGCCAAGATACAGTGGCAGCACACACTGAAGCTTTCTTT.

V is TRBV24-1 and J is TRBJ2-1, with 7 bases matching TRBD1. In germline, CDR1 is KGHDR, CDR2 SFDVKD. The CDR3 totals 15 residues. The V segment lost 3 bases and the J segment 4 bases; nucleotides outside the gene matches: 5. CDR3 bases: TGTGCCACCAGTGATCAGGACAGGCCGTACAATGAGCAGTTCTTC. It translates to CATSDQDRPYNEQFF.

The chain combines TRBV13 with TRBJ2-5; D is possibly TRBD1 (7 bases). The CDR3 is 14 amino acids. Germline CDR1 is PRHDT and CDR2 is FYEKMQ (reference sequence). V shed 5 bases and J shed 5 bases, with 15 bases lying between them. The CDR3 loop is CASSSRGAGETQYF. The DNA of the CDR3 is TGTGCCAGCAGCAGCAGGGGGGCGGGGGAGACCCAGTACTTC.

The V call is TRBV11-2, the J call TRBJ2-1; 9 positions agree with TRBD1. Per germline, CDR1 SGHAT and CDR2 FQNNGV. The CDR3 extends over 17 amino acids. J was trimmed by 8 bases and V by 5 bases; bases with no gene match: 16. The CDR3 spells CASSRHRPGQGIDEQFF. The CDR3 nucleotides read TGTGCCAGCAGCCGACATCGACCGGGACAGGGTATCGATGAGCAGTTCTTC.

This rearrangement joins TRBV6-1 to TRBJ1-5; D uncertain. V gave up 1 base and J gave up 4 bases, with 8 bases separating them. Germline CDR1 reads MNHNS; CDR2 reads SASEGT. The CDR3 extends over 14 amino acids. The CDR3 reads CASSEVSFNQPQHF. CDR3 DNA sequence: TGTGCCAGCAGTGAAGTTTCATTTAATCAGCCCCAGCATTTT.

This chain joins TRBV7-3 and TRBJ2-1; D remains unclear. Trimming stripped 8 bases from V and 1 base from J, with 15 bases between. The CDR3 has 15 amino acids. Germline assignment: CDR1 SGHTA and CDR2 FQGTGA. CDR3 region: CASGFRLGSYNEQFF. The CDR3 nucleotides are TGTGCCAGCGGATTTCGTCTAGGTTCCTACAATGAGCAGTTCTTC.

The DNA of the CDR3 is TGTGCCAGCAGTGGGAGGGACCGCAGCTCTGGGGCCAACGTCCTGACTTTC. Amino acids: CASSGRDRSSGANVLTF. The V and J genes are TRBV25-1 and TRBJ2-6; perhaps TRBD2 as D (6 bases). The CDR3 loop spans 17 amino acids. V was clipped by 4 bases and J by 0 bases, with 13 bases between them. The germline V gene has CDR1 MGHDK and CDR2 SYGVNS. Drawing the rest from reference TRBV25-1 and TRBJ2-6, the complete variable domain is EADIYQTPRYLVIGTGKKITLECSQTMGHDKMYWYQQDPGMELHLIHYSYGVNSTEKGDLSSESTVSRIRTEHFPLTLESARPSHTSQYLCASSGRDRSSGANVLTFGAGSRLTVL.

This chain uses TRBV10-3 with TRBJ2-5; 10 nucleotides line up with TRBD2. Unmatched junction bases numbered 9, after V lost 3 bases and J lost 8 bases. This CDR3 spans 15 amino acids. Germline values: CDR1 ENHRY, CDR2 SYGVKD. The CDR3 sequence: CAISDGLAVINTQYF. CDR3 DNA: TGTGCCATCAGTGACGGACTAGCGGTAATCAATACCCAGTACTTC.

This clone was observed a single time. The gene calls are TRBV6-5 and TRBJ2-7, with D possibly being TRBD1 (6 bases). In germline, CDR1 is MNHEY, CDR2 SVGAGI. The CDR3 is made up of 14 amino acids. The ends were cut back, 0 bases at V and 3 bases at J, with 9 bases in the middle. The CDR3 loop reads CASSYSQGSYEQYF. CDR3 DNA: TGTGCCAGCAGTTACTCGCAGGGGAGCTACGAGCAGTACTTC.

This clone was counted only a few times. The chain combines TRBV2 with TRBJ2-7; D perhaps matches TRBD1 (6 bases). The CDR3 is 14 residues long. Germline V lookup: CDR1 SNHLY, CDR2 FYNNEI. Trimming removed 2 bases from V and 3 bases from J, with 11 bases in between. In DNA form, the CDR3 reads TGTGCCAGCAGTGAACACGTAGGGGGCTACGAGCAGTACTTC. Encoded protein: CASSEHVGGYEQYF.

DNA of the CDR3: TGTGCCAGCTCGGAGGGACGGGTTAGCAATCAGCCCCAGCATTTT. This gives the protein CASSEGRVSNQPQHF. This rearrangement joins TRBV18 to TRBJ1-5; the D gene is possibly TRBD1 (5 bases). The germline V gene encodes CDR1 KGHSH and CDR2 LQKENI. V lost 6 bases and J lost 0, with 12 bases in between. This CDR3 has 15 amino acids.

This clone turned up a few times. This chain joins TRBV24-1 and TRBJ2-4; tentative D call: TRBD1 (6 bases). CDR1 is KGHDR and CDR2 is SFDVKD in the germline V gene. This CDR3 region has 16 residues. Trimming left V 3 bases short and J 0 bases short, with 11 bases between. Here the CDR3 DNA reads TGTGCCACCAGTGATGCAGTAGGGGGAGCCAAAAACATTCAGTACTTC. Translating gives CATSDAVGGAKNIQYF.

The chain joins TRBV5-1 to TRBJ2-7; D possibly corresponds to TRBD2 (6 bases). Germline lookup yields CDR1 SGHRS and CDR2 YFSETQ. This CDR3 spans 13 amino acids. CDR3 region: CAILREISYEQYF. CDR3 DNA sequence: TGCGCTATCCTACGGGAGATTTCCTACGAGCAGTACTTC.